These 9 T cell receptor beta chains were all obtained from the same sample, sequenced in a study of OX40 agonist ivuxolimab in advanced cancers. Generated by immunoSEQ multiplex PCR, the TCRdb table keeps only in-frame clones and is missing some. The sample shows 63,000 or so clones, about 90% of them seen only once. Source: CD4+ or CD8+ T cells sorted from blood, taken in a trial of the OX40 agonist ivuxolimab. These TCRs come from an adult with an advanced solid tumor such as melanoma, head and neck, liver or kidney cancer.

The V gene is TRBV4-3, the J gene TRBJ2-3, with D unclear. Germline CDR1 is LGHNA and CDR2 is YSLEER. Trimming left V 1 base short and J 3 bases short, with 17 bases between. The CDR3 length is 17 residues. CDR3 amino acids: CASSQANLGMLTDTQYF. CDR3 DNA sequence: TGCGCCAGCAGCCAAGCGAACCTAGGGATGTTGACAGATACGCAGTATTTT.

This chain uses TRBV19 with TRBJ1-5, with unresolved D. This CDR3 is 14 amino acids long. Germline loops: CDR1 LNHDA, CDR2 SQIVND (reference sequence). V was cut by 6 bases and J by 7 bases, with 16 bases left in between. The CDR3 protein is CASRPFGFRQPQHF. The CDR3 region has the DNA TGTGCCAGTAGGCCATTTGGGTTTCGGCAGCCCCAGCATTTT.

The chain joins TRBV15 to TRBJ2-4; 8 nucleotides align to TRBD2. The CDR3 spans 13 residues. V was pared by 9 bases and J by 1 base, with 2 bases of the junction left unmatched. CDR1 LNHNV and CDR2 YYDKDF come from the germline V gene (reference sequence). The CDR3 reads CATRGVAKNIQYF. For the CDR3, the DNA is TGTGCCACGCGGGGGGTGGCCAAAAACATTCAGTACTTC.

The chain has TRBV11-2 and TRBJ2-3; D may be TRBD1 (5 bases). The germline gives CDR1 SGHAT, CDR2 FQNNGV. This CDR3 comprises 16 residues. V was pared by 5 bases and J by 1 base, with 16 bases between. The CDR3 bases are TGTGCCAGCAGCCAATTAGGGGTGGCAGGCACAGATACGCAGTATTTT. Protein: CASSQLGVAGTDTQYF. Using reference TRBV11-2 and TRBJ2-3 for the parts outside the CDR3, the full variable domain is EAGVAQSPRYKIIEKRQSVAFWCNPISGHATLYWYQQILGQGPKLLIQFQNNGVVDDSQLPKDRFSAERLKGVDSTLKIQPAKLEDSAVYLCASSQLGVAGTDTQYFGPGTRLTVL.

V usage is TRBV6-5 and J usage is TRBJ2-5; TRBD1 or TRBD2 may be the D gene (5 bases each). This CDR3 contains 15 residues. CDR1 is MNHEY, CDR2 SVGAGI, per germline. Trimming cost V 6 bases and J 5 bases, with 19 bases left between them. The CDR3 DNA is TGTGCCAGCAGCCACGAGGGGCAGGGCCGGGAGACCCAGTACTTC. Its translation: CASSHEGQGRETQYF.

The rearrangement links TRBV4-3 to TRBJ2-7; 10 bases align to TRBD2. The CDR3 totals 15 residues. Trimming removed 1 base from V and 3 bases from J; junction bases left unmatched: 3. Germline V gives CDR1 LGHNA, CDR2 YSLEER. This CDR3 reads CASSQALAGVYEQYF. The CDR3 coding sequence is TGCGCCAGCAGCCAAGCGCTAGCGGGAGTCTACGAGCAGTACTTC.

The chain is built from TRBV11-2 and TRBJ2-7; 8 bases agree with TRBD1. V trimming: 5 bases; J trimming: 4 bases; junction bases outside the gene matches: 7. The CDR3 has 14 residues. CDR1 and CDR2 (germline): SGHAT, FQNNGV. CDR3 sequence: CASSHTTGGYEQYV. CDR3 nucleotide sequence: TGTGCCAGCAGCCACACTACAGGGGGGTACGAGCAGTACGTC.

This chain joins TRBV13 and TRBJ2-1, with TRBD2 matching over 10 bases. Germline CDR1 reads PRHDT; CDR2 reads FYEKMQ (reference sequence). There are 15 residues in the CDR3. Losses at the gene ends were 3 bases for V and 7 bases for J; bases not matched to a gene: 6. CDR3 DNA: TGTGCCAGCAGCTTTGGTAGCGGGGGGATAAATGAGCAGTTCTTC. Translation gives CASSFGSGGINEQFF.

The chain joins TRBV6-5 to TRBJ2-3; 10 bases line up with TRBD1. In germline, CDR1 is MNHEY, CDR2 SVGAGI. The V segment lost 5 bases and the J segment 4 bases; nucleotides outside the gene matches: 6. The CDR3 length is 15 residues. CDR3 coding DNA: TGTGCCAGCAGTCTGACAGGGGGCGAAGCAGATACGCAGTATTTT. Encoded protein: CASSLTGGEADTQYF.